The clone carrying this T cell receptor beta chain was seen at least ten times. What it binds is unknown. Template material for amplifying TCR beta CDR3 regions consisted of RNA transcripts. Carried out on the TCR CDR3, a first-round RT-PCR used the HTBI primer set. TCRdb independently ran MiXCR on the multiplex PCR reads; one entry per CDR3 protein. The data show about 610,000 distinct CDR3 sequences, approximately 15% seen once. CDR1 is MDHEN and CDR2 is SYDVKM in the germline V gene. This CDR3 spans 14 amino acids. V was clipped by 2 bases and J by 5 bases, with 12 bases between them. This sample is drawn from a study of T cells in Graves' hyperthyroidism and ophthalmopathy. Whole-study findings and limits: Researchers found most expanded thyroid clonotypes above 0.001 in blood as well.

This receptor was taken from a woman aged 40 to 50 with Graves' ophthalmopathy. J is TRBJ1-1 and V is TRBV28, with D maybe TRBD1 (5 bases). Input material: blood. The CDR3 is CASSLSQGYTEAFF. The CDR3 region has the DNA TGTGCCAGCAGTTTAAGCCAGGGATATACTGAAGCTTTCTTT. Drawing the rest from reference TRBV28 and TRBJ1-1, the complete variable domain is DVKVTQSSRYLVKRTGEKVFLECVQDMDHENMFWYRQDPGLGLRLIYFSYDVKMKEKGDIPEGYSVSREKKERFSLILESASTNQTSMYLCASSLSQGYTEAFFGQGTRLTVV.